This T cell receptor (beta chain) stems from a study of blood T cell repertoires in COVID-19. At the level of the study: Sample material is recorded as cDNA or gDNA derived from T cells, B-cell-depleted T cells, or PBMCs.

Source study methods: Scientists estimated how many nucleated cells there were by amplifying reference gene primers. Clones were read by immunoSEQ multiplex PCR, and TCRdb kept only the in-frame ones, dropping some. That table furnishes V, J and clone size, whereas the DNA furnished D and trimming. The table includes about 89,000 clones, 75% to 80% detected once. The ends lost 3 bases at V and 2 bases at J; junction bases unmatched: 4. CDR1 and CDR2 (germline): LGHNA, YSLEER. The CDR3 spans 16 residues. The sequenced sample was peripheral blood. The sequence derives from a man between 65 and 79 years old with COVID-19, enrolled during active disease. This chain uses TRBV4-3 with TRBJ2-6, with 7 bases lining up with TRBD1. CDR3 coding DNA: TGCGCCAGCAGCCAGATGACAGGGACTGGGGCCAACGTCCTGACTTTC. Encoded protein: CASSQMTGTGANVLTF.